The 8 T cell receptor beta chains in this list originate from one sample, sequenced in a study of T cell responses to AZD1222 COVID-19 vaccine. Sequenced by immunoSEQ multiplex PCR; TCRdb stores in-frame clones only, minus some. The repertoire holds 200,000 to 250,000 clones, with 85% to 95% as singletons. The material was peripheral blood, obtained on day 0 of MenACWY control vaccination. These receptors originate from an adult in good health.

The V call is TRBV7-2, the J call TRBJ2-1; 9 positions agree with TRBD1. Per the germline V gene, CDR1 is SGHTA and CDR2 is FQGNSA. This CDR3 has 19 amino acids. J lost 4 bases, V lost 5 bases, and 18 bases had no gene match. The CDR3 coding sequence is TGTGCCAGCAGCCCCGTAGGGGGAATAACAGGGGGCGCGTACAATGAGCAGTTCTTC. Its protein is CASSPVGGITGGAYNEQFF.

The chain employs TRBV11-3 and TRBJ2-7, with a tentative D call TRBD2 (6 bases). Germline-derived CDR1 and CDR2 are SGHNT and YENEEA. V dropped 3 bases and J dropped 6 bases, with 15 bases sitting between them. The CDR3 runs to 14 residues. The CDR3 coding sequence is TGTGCCAGCAGCTTGTCCGGGACTTTGGGCGAGCAGTACTTC. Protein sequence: CASSLSGTLGEQYF.

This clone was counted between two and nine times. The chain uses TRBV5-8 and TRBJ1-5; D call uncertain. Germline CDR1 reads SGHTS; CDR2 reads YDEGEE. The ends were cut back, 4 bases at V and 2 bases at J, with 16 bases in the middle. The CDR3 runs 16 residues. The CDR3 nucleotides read TGTGCCAGCAGCCCACGGACGGACCCCCGCAATCAGCCCCAGCATTTT. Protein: CASSPRTDPRNQPQHF.

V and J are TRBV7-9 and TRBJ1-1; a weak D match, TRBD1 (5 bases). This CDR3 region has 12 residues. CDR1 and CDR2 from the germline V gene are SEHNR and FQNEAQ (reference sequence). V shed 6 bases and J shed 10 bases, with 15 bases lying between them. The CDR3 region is CASRSRDGRAFF. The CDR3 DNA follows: TGTGCCAGCAGGTCCAGGGACGGTCGAGCTTTCTTT.

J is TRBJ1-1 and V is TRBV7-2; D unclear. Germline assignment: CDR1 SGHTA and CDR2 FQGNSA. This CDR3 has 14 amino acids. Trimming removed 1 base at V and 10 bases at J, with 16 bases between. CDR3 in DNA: TGTGCCAGCAGCTTAGGGTCGGAGGTCCTCGGAGCTTTCTTT. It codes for CASSLGSEVLGAFF.

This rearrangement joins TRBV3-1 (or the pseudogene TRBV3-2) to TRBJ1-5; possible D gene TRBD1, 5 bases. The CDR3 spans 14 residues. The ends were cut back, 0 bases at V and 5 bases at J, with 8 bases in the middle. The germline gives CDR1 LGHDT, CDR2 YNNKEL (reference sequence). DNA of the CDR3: TGTGCCAGCAGCCAAGATATCAGGGATCAGCCCCAGCATTTT. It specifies CASSQDIRDQPQHF.

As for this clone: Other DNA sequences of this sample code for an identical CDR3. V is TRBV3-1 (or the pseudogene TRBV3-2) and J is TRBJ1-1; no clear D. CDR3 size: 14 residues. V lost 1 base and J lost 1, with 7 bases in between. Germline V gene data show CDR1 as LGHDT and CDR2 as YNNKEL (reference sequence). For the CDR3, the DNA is TGTGCCAGCAGCCAAGGTGTCGGGAACACTGAAGCTTTCTTT. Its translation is CASSQGVGNTEAFF.

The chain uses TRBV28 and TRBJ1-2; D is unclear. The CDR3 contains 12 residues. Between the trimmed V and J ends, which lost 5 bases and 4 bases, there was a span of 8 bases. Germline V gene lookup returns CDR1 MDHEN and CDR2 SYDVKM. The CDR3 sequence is CASSPDSYGYTF. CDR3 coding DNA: TGTGCCAGCAGTCCGGATAGCTATGGCTACACCTTC.